This TCR beta chain was identified during a study of T-cell reconstitution after alpha-beta-depleted transplantation in children. This clonotype was detected ten times or more. No antigen is known for it. This sample's TCRbeta library carried unique molecular identifier barcodes. TCRdb recomputed calls from the PCR reads with MiXCR, one row per CDR3 protein. Here the sample spans 500,000 to 750,000 distinct CDR3 sequences, roughly 13% being singletons. The CDR3 length is 21 residues. V was pared by 6 bases and J by 0 bases, with 17 bases of the junction left unmatched. The germline gives CDR1 MNHEY, CDR2 SVGEGT. Study conclusions and caveats: Expanded clones from the graft, numbering several hundred, reportedly supplied alpha-beta T cells about two months after transplant. Some patients' high day-60 TCRbeta diversity was attributed to recipient cells surviving conditioning. After one year, T-cell counts and TCRbeta diversity mostly came from new T cells.

This rearrangement joins TRBV6-2 or TRBV6-3 to TRBJ2-3, with 14 bases identical to TRBD2. The sequence was obtained from a male patient aged 5 to 17 who had a stem cell transplant for acute myeloid leukemia, so the T cells may come from the graft donor. This sample comprised PBMCs, mostly from graft donor cells, obtained 360 days after TCRalphabeta/CD19-depleted stem cell transplant. The CDR3 DNA reads as TGTGCCAGCAGCCGAACAGGGGGCGCGACTAGCGGGAGGGCCAGCACAGATACGCAGTATTTT. This encodes CASSRTGGATSGRASTDTQYF.